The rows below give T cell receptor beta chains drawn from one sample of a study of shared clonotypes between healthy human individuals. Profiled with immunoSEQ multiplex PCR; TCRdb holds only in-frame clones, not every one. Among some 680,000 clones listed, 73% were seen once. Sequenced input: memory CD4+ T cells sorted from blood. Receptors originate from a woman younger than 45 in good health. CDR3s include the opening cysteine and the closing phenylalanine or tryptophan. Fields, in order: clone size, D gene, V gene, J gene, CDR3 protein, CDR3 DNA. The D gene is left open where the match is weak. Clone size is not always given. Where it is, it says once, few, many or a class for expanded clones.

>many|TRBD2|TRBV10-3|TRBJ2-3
CAISGTSGTSEITDTQYF
TGTGCCATCAGTGGAACCTCCGGGACTAGCGAGATCACAGATACGCAGTATTTT
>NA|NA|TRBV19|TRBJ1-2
CASSRMGTNYGYTF
TGTGCCTCCTCCCGTATGGGGACTAACTATGGCTACACCTTC
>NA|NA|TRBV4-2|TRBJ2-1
CASSQGWDVLSSYNEQFF
TGTGCCAGCAGCCAAGGTTGGGATGTTCTGAGCTCCTACAATGAGCAGTTCTTC
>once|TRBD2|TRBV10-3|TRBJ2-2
CAISESKAGDANTGELFF
TGTGCCATCAGTGAGTCGAAAGCGGGAGATGCGAACACCGGGGAGCTGTTTTTT
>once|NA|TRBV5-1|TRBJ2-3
CASRPYGVGTDTQYF
TGCGCCAGCCGCCCCTATGGGGTGGGCACAGATACGCAGTATTTT
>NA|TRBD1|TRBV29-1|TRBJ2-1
CSVVQGWGDEQFF
TGCAGCGTTGTACAGGGGTGGGGAGATGAGCAGTTCTTC
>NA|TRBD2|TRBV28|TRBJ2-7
CASSPRSGRASEQYF
TGTGCCAGCAGCCCTCGGAGCGGGAGGGCCAGCGAGCAGTACTTC
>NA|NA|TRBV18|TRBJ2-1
CASSPKGRNEQFF
TGTGCCAGCTCACCAAAGGGGCGCAATGAGCAGTTCTTC
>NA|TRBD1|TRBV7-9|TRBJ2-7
CASSLGGWTGVDYEQYF
TGTGCCAGCAGCTTAGGCGGTTGGACAGGGGTCGACTACGAGCAGTACTTC
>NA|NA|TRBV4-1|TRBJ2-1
CASSRAPGGTGSNEQFF
TGCGCCAGCAGCCGGGCCCCGGGAGGGACAGGGTCCAATGAGCAGTTCTTC
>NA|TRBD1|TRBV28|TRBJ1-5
CASSSGQGDNQPQHF
TGTGCCAGCAGTTCAGGACAGGGGGACAATCAGCCCCAGCATTTT
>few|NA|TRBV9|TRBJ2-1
CASSVGPPTTSNEQFF
TGTGCCAGCAGCGTAGGGCCCCCGACTACTTCCAATGAGCAGTTCTTC
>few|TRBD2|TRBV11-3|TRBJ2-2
CASSSGRADTGELFF
TGTGCCAGTTCTAGCGGGAGGGCCGACACCGGGGAGCTGTTTTTT
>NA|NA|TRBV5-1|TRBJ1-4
CASSSRGVSNEKLFF
TGCGCCAGCAGCTCTCGGGGCGTCTCTAATGAAAAACTGTTTTTT
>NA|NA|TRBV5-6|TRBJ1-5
CASSSLPVQPQHF
TGTGCCAGCAGCTCCCTCCCGGTTCAGCCCCAGCATTTT
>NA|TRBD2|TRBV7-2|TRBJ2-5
CASSWPRGGAWETQYF
TGTGCCAGCAGCTGGCCTCGGGGGGGTGCGTGGGAGACCCAGTACTTC
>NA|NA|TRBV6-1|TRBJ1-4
CASSEDASNEKLFF
TGTGCCAGCAGTGAAGATGCTAGCAATGAAAAACTGTTTTTT
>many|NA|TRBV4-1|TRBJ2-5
CASSPQEVGETQYF
TGCGCCAGCAGCCCTCAGGAAGTTGGAGAGACCCAGTACTTC
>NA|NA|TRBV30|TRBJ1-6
CAWSRTRVPSYNSPLHF
TGTGCCTGGAGTCGTACCAGGGTGCCCTCCTATAATTCACCCCTCCACTTT
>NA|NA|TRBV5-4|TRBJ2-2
CASSLIPTNTGELFF
TGTGCCAGCAGCTTGATTCCGACGAACACCGGGGAGCTGTTTTTT
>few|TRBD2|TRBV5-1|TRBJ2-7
CASSWTLAGDRYEQYF
TGCGCCAGCAGCTGGACCTTAGCGGGAGATCGCTACGAGCAGTACTTC
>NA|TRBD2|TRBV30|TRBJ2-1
CAWRAGAKYEQFF
TGTGCCTGGAGAGCGGGAGCGAAGTATGAGCAGTTCTTC
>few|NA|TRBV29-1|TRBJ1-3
CSAVQNSGNTIYF
TGCAGCGCAGTACAGAACTCTGGAAACACCATATATTTT
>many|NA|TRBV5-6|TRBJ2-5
CASSWNRETQYF
TGTGCCAGCAGCTGGAATAGAGAGACCCAGTACTTC
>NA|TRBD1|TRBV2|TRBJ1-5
CASSAEGQGLEPQHF
TGTGCCAGCAGCGCTGAGGGACAGGGATTGGAGCCCCAGCATTTT
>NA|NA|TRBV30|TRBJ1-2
CAWSTGFDGYTF
TGTGCCTGGAGTACCGGGTTCGATGGCTACACCTTC
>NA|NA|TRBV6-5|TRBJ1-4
CASSYSRRREKLFF
TGTGCCAGCAGTTACTCCCGACGACGTGAAAAACTGTTTTTT
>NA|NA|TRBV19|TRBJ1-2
CASSYSSSNYGYTF
TGTGCCAGTAGCTATTCCAGCTCTAACTATGGCTACACCTTC
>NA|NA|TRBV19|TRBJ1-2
CASSIGSLVRGYTF
TGTGCCAGTAGTATAGGGTCCCTCGTTCGCGGCTACACCTTC
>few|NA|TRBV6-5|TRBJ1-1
CASSYSGRDEAFF
TGTGCCAGCAGTTACTCGGGGAGGGATGAAGCTTTCTTT
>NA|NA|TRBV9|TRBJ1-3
CASSPRQFSGNTIYF
TGTGCCAGCAGCCCCCGTCAATTCTCTGGAAACACCATATATTTT
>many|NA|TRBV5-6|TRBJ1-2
CASSFELTGRYTF
TGTGCCAGCAGCTTCGAATTGACGGGCCGGTACACCTTC
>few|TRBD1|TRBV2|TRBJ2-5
CASRGQGLPQETQYF
TGTGCCAGCAGAGGACAGGGCCTGCCCCAAGAGACCCAGTACTTC
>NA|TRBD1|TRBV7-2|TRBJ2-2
CASSWDRTGELFF
TGTGCCAGCAGTTGGGACAGGACCGGGGAGCTGTTTTTT
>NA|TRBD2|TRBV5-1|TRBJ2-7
CASSSGLAGGREQYF
TGCGCCAGCAGCTCAGGACTAGCGGGAGGAAGGGAGCAGTACTTC
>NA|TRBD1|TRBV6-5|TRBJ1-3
CASSYNRDRVNTIYF
TGTGCCAGCAGTTACAACCGGGACAGGGTAAACACCATATATTTT
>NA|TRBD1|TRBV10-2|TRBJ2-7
CASIGQEYEQYF
TGCGCCAGCATTGGACAGGAATACGAGCAGTACTTC
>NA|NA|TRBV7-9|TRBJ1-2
CASKGSGQALGYGYTF
TGTGCCAGCAAGGGGTCCGGGCAGGCCTTAGGCTATGGCTACACCTTC
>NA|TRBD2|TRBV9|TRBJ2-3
CASSEGLAGAGDTQYF
TGTGCCAGCAGTGAAGGACTAGCGGGAGCGGGAGATACGCAGTATTTT
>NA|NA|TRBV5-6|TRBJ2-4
CASSLGGAKNIQYF
TGTGCCAGCAGCCTGGGGGGAGCCAAAAACATTCAGTACTTC
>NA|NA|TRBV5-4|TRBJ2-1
CASSSASGHEQFF
TGTGCCAGCAGCTCGGCATCAGGGCACGAGCAGTTCTTC
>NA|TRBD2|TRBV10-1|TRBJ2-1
CASSPSGTSGIGGEQFF
TGCGCCAGCAGTCCGTCCGGGACTAGCGGGATAGGGGGTGAGCAGTTCTTC
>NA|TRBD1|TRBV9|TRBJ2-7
CASSVGTASYEQYF
TGTGCCAGCAGCGTCGGGACAGCCTCCTACGAGCAGTACTTC
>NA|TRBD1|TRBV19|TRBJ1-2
CASIGQGYGYTF
TGTGCCAGTATTGGACAGGGCTATGGCTACACCTTC
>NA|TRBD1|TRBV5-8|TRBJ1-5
CASSLLTGVRQPQHF
TGTGCCAGCAGCTTGTTGACAGGGGTGCGTCAGCCCCAGCATTTT
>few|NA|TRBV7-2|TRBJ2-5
CASSFRGETQYF
TGTGCCAGCAGCTTCCGGGGAGAGACCCAGTACTTC
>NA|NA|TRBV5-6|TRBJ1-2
CASSSRWNYGYTF
TGTGCCAGCAGCTCTCGGTGGAACTATGGCTACACCTTC
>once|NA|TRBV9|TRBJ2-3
CASSSSGGLGDTQYF
TGTGCCAGCAGCTCCAGTGGGGGGCTAGGGGATACGCAGTATTTT
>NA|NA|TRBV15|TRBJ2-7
CATSRAPPFSYEQYF
TGTGCCACCAGCAGAGCCCCTCCGTTTTCCTACGAGCAGTACTTC
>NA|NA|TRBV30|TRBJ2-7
CAWSDGRGSNEQYF
TGTGCCTGGAGTGATGGACGGGGTTCCAACGAGCAGTACTTC
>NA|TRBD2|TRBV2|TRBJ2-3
CASIGGRATDTQYF
TGTGCCAGCATAGGCGGGAGGGCCACAGATACGCAGTATTTT